This T cell receptor beta chain was recorded in a study of beta chain features in type 1 diabetes. On this clone itself: Its cognate antigen is unknown. One junction end disagrees with the germline gene, perhaps due to a read error.

The sequenced template was cDNA made from the entire isolated RNA. The protocol was immunoSEQ multiplex PCR, while the TCRdb copy is restricted to in-frame clones and leaves out a portion. This table holds about 930,000 clones, 15% to 20% found once. Findings and caveats of the study: The naive, central memory and Treg TCRB repertoires showed an apparent similarity that was greater among patients than among healthy donors.

This CDR3 comprises 16 residues. The germline CDR1 and CDR2 sequences are SSHAT and FNYEAQ (reference sequence). Sequenced sample: naive CD4+ T cells from blood. The source of this sequence is a woman in her late teens or twenties in good health. The rearrangement uses TRBV7-7 and TRBJ2-1; 14 nucleotides align to TRBD2. CDR3 bases: TGTGCTAGCAGCTCCCGACTAGCGGGAGGGCCAAATGAGCAGTTCTTC. Translation gives CASSSRLAGGPNEQFF.